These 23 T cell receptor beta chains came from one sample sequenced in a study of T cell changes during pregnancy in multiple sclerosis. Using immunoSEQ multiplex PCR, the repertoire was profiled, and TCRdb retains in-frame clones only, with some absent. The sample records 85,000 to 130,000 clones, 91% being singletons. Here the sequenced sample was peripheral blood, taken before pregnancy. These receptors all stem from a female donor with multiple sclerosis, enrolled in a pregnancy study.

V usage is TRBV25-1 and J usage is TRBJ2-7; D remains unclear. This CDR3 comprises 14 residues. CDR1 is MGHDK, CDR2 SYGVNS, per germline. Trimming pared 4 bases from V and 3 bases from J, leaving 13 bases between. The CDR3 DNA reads TGTGCCAGCAGTGCCCTTTTAAAAAACTACGAGCAGTACTTC. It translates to CASSALLKNYEQYF.

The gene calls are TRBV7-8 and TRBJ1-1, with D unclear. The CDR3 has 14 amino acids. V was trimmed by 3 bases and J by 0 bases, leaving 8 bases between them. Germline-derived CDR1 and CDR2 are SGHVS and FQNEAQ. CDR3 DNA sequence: TGTGCCAGCAGCTTGAGGGTAATGAACACTGAAGCTTTCTTT. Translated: CASSLRVMNTEAFF.

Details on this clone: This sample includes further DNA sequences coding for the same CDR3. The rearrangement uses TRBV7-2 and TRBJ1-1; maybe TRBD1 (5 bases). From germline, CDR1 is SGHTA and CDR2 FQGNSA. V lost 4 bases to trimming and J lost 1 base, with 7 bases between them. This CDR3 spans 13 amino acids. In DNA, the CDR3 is TGTGCCAGCAGCTCAGACAGGAACACTGAAGCTTTCTTT. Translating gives CASSSDRNTEAFF.

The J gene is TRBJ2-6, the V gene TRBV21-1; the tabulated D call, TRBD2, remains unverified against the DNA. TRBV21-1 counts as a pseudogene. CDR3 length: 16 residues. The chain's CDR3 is CASSKGTFSGANVLTF. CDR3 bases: TGTGCCAGCAGCAAAGGGACTTTCTCCGGGGCCAACGTCCTGACTTTC.

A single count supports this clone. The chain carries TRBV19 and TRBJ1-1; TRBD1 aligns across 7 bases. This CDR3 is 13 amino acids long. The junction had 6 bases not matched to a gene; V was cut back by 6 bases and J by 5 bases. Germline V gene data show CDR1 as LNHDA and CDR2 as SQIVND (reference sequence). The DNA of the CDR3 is TGTGCCAGTAGATACAGGGGAGATACTGAAGCTTTCTTT. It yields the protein CASRYRGDTEAFF.

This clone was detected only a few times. The CDR3 loop is CASSLLRGTNYGYTF. DNA for the CDR3: TGTGCCAGCAGCTTGTTAAGGGGGACTAACTATGGCTACACCTTC. The V gene is TRBV6-1, the J gene TRBJ1-2, with D possibly being TRBD1 (6 bases). This CDR3 has 15 amino acids. CDR1 is MNHNS and CDR2 is SASEGT in the germline V gene. Deletions cut 6 bases from V and 0 bases from J, with 14 bases between.

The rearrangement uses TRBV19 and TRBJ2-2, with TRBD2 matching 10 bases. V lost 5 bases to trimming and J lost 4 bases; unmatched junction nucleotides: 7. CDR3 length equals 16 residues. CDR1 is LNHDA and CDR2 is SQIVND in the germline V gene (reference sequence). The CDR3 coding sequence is TGTGCCAGTAGTCCTTCTAGCGGGAGCGTCACCGGGGAGCTGTTTTTT. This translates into CASSPSSGSVTGELFF.

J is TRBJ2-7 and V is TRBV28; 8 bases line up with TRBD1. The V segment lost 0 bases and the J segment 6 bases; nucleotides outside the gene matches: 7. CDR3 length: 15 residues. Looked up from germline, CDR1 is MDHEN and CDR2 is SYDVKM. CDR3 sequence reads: CASSLWDRAAREQYF. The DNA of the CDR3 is TGTGCCAGCAGTTTATGGGACAGGGCCGCTCGCGAGCAGTACTTC.

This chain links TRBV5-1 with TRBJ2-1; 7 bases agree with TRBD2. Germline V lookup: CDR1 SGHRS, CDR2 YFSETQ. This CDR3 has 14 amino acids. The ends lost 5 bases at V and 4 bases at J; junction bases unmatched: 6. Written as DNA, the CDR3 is TGCGCCAGCAGAAGTACTAGCGTTTACAATGAGCAGTTCTTC. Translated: CASRSTSVYNEQFF.

CDR3 in amino acids: CASSEGRAADTQYF. The CDR3 DNA follows: TGTGCCAGCAGTGAGGGCAGGGCGGCAGATACGCAGTATTTT. The gene calls are TRBV6-1 and TRBJ2-3; D may be TRBD1 (5 bases). Germline V gene sequence: CDR1 MNHNS, CDR2 SASEGT. CDR3 size: 14 residues. The V and J ends lost 3 bases and 4 bases respectively, with 11 bases between them.

DNA for the CDR3: TGTGCCAGCAGTTTGGACCGGGACAGGGGGGGCTACACCTTC. Amino acid sequence: CASSLDRDRGGYTF. The chain employs TRBV27 and TRBJ1-2; 11 positions match TRBD1. Germline V gene sequence: CDR1 MNHEY, CDR2 SMNVEV (reference sequence). The CDR3 has 14 residues. Trimming at V came to 3 bases and at J to 8 bases, leaving 5 bases not matched to a gene.

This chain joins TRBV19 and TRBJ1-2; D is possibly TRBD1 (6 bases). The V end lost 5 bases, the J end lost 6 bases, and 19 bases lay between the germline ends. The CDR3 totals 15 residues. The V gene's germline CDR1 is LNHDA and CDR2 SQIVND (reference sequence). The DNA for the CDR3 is TGTGCCAGTAGTTACTTTGCGCCAGGACAGAATGGCTACACCTTC. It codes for CASSYFAPGQNGYTF.

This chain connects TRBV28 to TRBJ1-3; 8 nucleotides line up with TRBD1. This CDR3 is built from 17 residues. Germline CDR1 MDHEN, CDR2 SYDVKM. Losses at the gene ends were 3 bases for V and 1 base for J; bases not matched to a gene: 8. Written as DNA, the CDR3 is TGTGCCAGCAGTTTCCGCAGGGGGCAAGGGTCTGGAAACACCATATATTTT. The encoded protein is CASSFRRGQGSGNTIYF.

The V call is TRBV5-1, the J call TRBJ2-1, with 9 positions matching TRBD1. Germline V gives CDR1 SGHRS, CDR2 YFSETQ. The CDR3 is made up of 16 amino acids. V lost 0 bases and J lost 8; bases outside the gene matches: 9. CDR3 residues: CASSLVSGTGHDEQFF. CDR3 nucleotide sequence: TGCGCCAGCAGCTTGGTTTCCGGGACAGGGCACGATGAGCAGTTCTTC.

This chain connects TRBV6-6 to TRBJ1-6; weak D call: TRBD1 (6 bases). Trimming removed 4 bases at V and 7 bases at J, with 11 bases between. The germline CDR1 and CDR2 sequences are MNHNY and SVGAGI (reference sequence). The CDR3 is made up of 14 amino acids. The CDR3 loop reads CASSSGQRNSPLHF. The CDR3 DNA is TGTGCCAGCAGTTCCGGACAGAGAAATTCACCCCTCCACTTT.

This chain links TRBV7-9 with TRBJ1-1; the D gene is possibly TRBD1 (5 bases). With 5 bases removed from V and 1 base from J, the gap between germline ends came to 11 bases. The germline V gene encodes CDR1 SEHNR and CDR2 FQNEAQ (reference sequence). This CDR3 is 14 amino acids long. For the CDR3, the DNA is TGTGCCAGCAGCCCTCGGGGGGGGAACACTGAAGCTTTCTTT. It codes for CASSPRGGNTEAFF.

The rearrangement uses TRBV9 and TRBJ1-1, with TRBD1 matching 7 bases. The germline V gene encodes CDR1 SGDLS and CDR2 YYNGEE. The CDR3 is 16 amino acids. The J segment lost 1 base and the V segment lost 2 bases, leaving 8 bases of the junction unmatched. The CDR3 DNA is TGTGCCAGCAGCGTCGGTCAGGACAGGCCGAACACTGAAGCTTTCTTT. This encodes CASSVGQDRPNTEAFF.

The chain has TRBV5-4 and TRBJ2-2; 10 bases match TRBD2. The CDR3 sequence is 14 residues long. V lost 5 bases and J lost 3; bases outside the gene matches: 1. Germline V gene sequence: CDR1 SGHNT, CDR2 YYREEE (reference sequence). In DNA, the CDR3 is TGTGCCAGCAGACTAGCGGGACACACCGGGGAGCTGTTTTTT. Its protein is CASRLAGHTGELFF.

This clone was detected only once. The CDR3 DNA is TGTGCCAGCAGCCTTTGGACAGGGGCGAACACCGGGGAGCTGTTTTTT. Protein: CASSLWTGANTGELFF. The chain couples TRBV7-8 to TRBJ2-2; 9 positions agree with TRBD1. The J segment lost 0 bases and the V segment lost 5 bases, leaving 4 bases of the junction unmatched. Germline V gene data show CDR1 as SGHVS and CDR2 as FQNEAQ. The CDR3 loop spans 16 amino acids. The entire variable domain, with the rest obtained from reference TRBV7-8 and TRBJ2-2, is as follows: GAGVSQSPRYKVAKRGQDVALRCDPISGHVSLFWYQQALGQGPEFLTYFQNEAQLDKSGLPSDRFFAERPEGSVSTLKIQRTQQEDSAVYLCASSLWTGANTGELFFGEGSRLTVL.

The CDR3 is CASSLGGSSSYNEQFF. In DNA form, the CDR3 reads TGTGCCAGCAGCTTGGGAGGCTCTAGCTCCTACAATGAGCAGTTCTTC. The chain employs TRBV5-6 and TRBJ2-1; D gene unclear. The length of the CDR3 is 16 residues. Germline V gene lookup returns CDR1 SGHDT and CDR2 YYEEEE. The V end lost 0 bases, the J end lost 0 bases, and 10 bases lay between the germline ends.

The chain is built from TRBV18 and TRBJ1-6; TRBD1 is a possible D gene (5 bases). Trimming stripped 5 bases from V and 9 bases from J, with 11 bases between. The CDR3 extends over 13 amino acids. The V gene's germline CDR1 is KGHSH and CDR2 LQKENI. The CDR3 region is CASSGGVGSPLHF. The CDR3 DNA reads TGTGCCAGCTCAGGGGGGGTAGGTTCACCCCTCCACTTT.

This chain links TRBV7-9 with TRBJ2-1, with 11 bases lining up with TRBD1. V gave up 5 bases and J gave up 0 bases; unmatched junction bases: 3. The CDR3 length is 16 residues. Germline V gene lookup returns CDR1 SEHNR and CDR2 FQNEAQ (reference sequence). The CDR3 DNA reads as TGTGCCAGCAGCGCCGGACAGGGGGCCTCCTACAATGAGCAGTTCTTC. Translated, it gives CASSAGQGASYNEQFF.

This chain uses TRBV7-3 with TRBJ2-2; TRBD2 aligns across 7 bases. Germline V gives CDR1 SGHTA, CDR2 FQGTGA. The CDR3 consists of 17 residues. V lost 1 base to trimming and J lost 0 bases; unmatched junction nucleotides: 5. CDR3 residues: CASSLMGGGANTGELFF. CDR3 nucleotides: TGTGCCAGCAGCTTAATGGGCGGGGGTGCGAACACCGGGGAGCTGTTTTTT.